What follows are 14 T cell receptor beta chains derived from one specimen sequenced in a study of T cells in Graves' hyperthyroidism and ophthalmopathy. Authors of the study amplified TCR beta CDR3 regions from RNA transcripts. First-round RT-PCR targeting the TCR CDR3 was performed with the HTBI primer set. MiXCR, applied by TCRdb to the multiplex PCR reads, yields one record per CDR3 protein. The table records roughly 700,000 distinct CDR3 sequences, about 14% of them present only once. The specimen was blood. Every receptor here comes from a woman aged 18-35 years with Graves' hyperthyroidism.

About this clonotype itself: This CDR3 is missing its conserved last phenylalanine or tryptophan, likely due to a read error. This chain links TRBV6-1 with TRBJ2-5; D remains unclear. V was cut by 6 bases and J by 4 bases, with 9 bases left in between. The V gene's germline CDR1 is MNHNS and CDR2 SASEGT. The CDR3 contains 12 residues. CDR3 in amino acids: CASSPLGETQYL. In DNA, the CDR3 is TGTGCCAGCAGCCCTCTAGGAGAGACCCAGTACCTC.

This clonotype occurred a few times. The rearrangement links TRBV2 to TRBJ1-6; a weak D match, TRBD1 (6 bases). The CDR3 is made up of 12 amino acids. V was trimmed by 6 bases and J by 11 bases, leaving 11 bases between them. Germline V gene data show CDR1 as SNHLY and CDR2 as FYNNEI. The CDR3 nucleotides read TGTGCCAGCAGACAGGGCGTCGCACCCCTCCACTTT. Its protein is CASRQGVAPLHF.

This clonotype was observed at least ten times. The chain employs TRBV11-2 and TRBJ2-1; 10 bases map to TRBD2. V shed 2 bases, J shed 7 bases, and the junction held 17 bases outside the gene matches. The germline CDR1 and CDR2 sequences are SGHAT and FQNNGV. CDR3 length equals 19 residues. The CDR3 spells CASSLTSGRAQTVINEQFF. The CDR3 DNA reads as TGTGCCAGCAGCTTAACGAGCGGGAGGGCCCAAACCGTAATAAATGAGCAGTTCTTC.

The chain joins TRBV4-1 to TRBJ2-1, with 13 bases identical to TRBD2. Germline lookup yields CDR1 MGHRA and CDR2 YSYEKL. J gave up 8 bases and V 0 bases, and 7 bases lay outside the gene matches. This CDR3 spans 17 amino acids. The CDR3 is CASSQDPGTSGVHEQFF. Here the CDR3 DNA reads TGCGCCAGCAGCCAAGATCCCGGGACTAGCGGGGTACATGAGCAGTTCTTC.

The rearrangement links TRBV30 to TRBJ2-2, with D perhaps assigned TRBD1 or TRBD2 (5 bases each). V lost 4 bases, J lost 0 bases, and 9 bases lay in between. Germline V gene sequence: CDR1 GTSNPN, CDR2 SVGIG (reference sequence). CDR3 length: 14 residues. DNA for the CDR3: TGTGCCTGGACCTGGGGGTCGAACACCGGGGAGCTGTTTTTT. Its protein product is CAWTWGSNTGELFF.

In its sample, this clonotype was seen many times. The V and J genes are TRBV27 and TRBJ2-2; 7 bases are a match to TRBD1. Per the germline V gene, CDR1 is MNHEY and CDR2 is SMNVEV (reference sequence). The CDR3 contains 16 residues. J lost 1 base, V lost 5 bases, and 7 bases had no gene match. The CDR3 DNA follows: TGTGCCAGCAGTGATAGTAGGACAGGGAACACCGGGGAGCTGTTTTTT. Translation gives CASSDSRTGNTGELFF.

This clonotype was seen at least ten times. This chain links TRBV5-5 with TRBJ2-4; perhaps TRBD2 as D (5 bases). The V gene's germline CDR1 is SGHKS and CDR2 YYEKEE (reference sequence). V shed 1 base and J shed 2 bases, with 16 bases lying between them. This CDR3 region has 17 residues. The CDR3 sequence: CASSLLGLGDTKNIQYF. CDR3 in DNA: TGTGCCAGCAGCTTGTTAGGGCTCGGGGATACCAAAAACATTCAGTACTTC.

In its sample, this clonotype was seen once. The chain carries TRBV29-1 and TRBJ2-1, with TRBD2 matching 8 bases. V gave up 0 bases and J gave up 10 bases; unmatched junction bases: 11. Germline CDR1 and CDR2: SQVTM and ANQGSEA. There are 15 residues in the CDR3. CDR3 sequence reads: CSVEDWGRGGGEQFF. The CDR3 DNA follows: TGCAGCGTTGAAGATTGGGGACGGGGGGGGGGGGAGCAGTTCTTC.

On this clonotype itself: At one boundary the junction diverges from the germline segment, which might be a read error. V usage is TRBV7-9 and J usage is TRBJ2-5; D remains ambiguous. The CDR3 is made up of 17 amino acids. CDR1 and CDR2 from the germline V gene are SEHNR and FQNEAQ (reference sequence). The CDR3 protein is CAGSPTPVGQTTETQYF. CDR3 DNA: TGTGCCGGCAGCCCCACCCCGGTAGGCCAAACGACGGAGACCCAGTACTTC. Looking up the rest from reference TRBV7-9 and TRBJ2-5 gives the full variable domain: DTGVSQNPRHKITKRGQNVTFRCDPISEHNRLYWYRQTLGQGPEFLTYFQNEAQLEKSRLLSDRFSAERPKGSFSTLEIQRTEQGDSAMYLCAGSPTPVGQTTETQYFGPGTRLLVL.

This clonotype was seen only a few times. The CDR3 loop is CASSPLGQGDPGAFF. The CDR3 DNA sequence: TGTGCCAGCTCACCTCTTGGACAGGGGGACCCAGGGGCTTTCTTT. The chain recombines TRBV18 with TRBJ1-1, with 10 positions matching TRBD1. V lost 3 bases, J lost 11 bases, and 12 bases stayed unmatched. This CDR3 has 15 residues. Germline V gene lookup returns CDR1 KGHSH and CDR2 LQKENI.

CDR3 DNA: TGTGCCTGGGCGAAAGCACACGAGCAGTACTTC. Protein sequence: CAWAKAHEQYF. V and J are TRBV30 and TRBJ2-7; D gene uncertain. CDR1 and CDR2 from the germline V gene are GTSNPN and SVGIG (reference sequence). V lost 5 bases and J lost 5, with 10 bases in between. This CDR3 is built from 11 residues.

This clonotype was recorded a few times. A much bigger clone sits one base away, suggesting this may be a read error. The J gene is TRBJ2-2, the V gene TRBV6-2 or TRBV6-3; 7 nucleotides match TRBD2. The germline V gene encodes CDR1 MNHEY and CDR2 SVGEGT. The CDR3 is made up of 14 amino acids. CDR3 sequence reads: CVSRAGRYTGELFF. CDR3 nucleotide sequence: TGTGTCAGCAGAGCGGGACGGTACACCGGGGAGCTGTTTTTT.

The sample holds a few counts of this clonotype. This rearrangement joins TRBV7-2 to TRBJ2-1, with 7 bases that match TRBD2. Trimming cost V 5 bases and J 9 bases; bases outside gene matches: 7. The CDR3 is 13 amino acids. CDR1 and CDR2 (germline): SGHTA, FQGNSA. CDR3 nucleotide sequence: TGTGCCAGCAGCCCCAGAAGCGGGACTGAGCAGTTCTTC. Translation gives CASSPRSGTEQFF.

This clonotype was counted many times. This rearrangement joins TRBV20-1 to TRBJ1-1, with D unresolved. V lost 3 bases, J lost 1 base, and 15 bases lay in between. The CDR3 is 15 residues long. In germline, CDR1 is DFQATT, CDR2 SNEGSKA (reference sequence). As DNA, the CDR3 is TGCAGTGCTAGGGGTCGGGTAAACCAGAACACTGAAGCTTTCTTT. It is translated as CSARGRVNQNTEAFF.